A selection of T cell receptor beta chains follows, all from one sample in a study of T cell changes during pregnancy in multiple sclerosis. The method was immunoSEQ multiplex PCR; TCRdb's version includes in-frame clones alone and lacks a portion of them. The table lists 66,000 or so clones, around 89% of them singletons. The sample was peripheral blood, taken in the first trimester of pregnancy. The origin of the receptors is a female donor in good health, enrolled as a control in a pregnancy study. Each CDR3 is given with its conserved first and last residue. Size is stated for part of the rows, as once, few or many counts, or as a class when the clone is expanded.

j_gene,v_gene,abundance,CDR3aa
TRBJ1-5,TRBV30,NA,CAWSVYGQPDQPQHF
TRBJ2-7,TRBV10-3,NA,CAISATWDRGKSYEQYF
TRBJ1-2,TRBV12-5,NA,CASGLALPRGYTF
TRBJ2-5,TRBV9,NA,CASSVAQRGPQETQYF
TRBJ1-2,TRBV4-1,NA,CASSQDGGLANYGYTF
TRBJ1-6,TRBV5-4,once,CASSFQKNSPLHF
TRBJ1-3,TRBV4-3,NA,CASSQDRVGNTIYF
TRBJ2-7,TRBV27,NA,CASSPTGQVTYEQYF
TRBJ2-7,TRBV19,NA,CASRATASSHEQYF
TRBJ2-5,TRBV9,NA,CASSVVLAGGIQYF
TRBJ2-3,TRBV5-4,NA,CASSLPRTGGADTQYF
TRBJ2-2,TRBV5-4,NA,CATRGGGGRTGELFF
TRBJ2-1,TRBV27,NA,CASSFLTSGGHRDEQFF
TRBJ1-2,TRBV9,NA,CASSVVADYGYTF
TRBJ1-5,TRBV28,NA,CASSPLSRGLQHF
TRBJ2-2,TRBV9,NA,CASSVTPGGKEAGELFF
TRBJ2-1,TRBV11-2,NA,CASRSVKHEQFF
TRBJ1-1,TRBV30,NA,CAWSSGQGGTEAFF
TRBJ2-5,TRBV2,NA,CASSEALRERETQYF
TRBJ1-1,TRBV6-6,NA,CASSQGENTEAFF
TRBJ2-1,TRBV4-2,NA,CASSRTQIAGDNNEQFF
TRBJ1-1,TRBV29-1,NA,CSVPATGNTEAFF
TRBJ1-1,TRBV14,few,CASSQLDRTAEAFF
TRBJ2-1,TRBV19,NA,CASSISAVPSYNEQFF
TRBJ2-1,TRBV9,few,CASSVSGDYNEQFF
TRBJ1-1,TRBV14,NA,CASSQDLDTEAFF
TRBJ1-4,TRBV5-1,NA,CASSLAGDRMDGEKLFF